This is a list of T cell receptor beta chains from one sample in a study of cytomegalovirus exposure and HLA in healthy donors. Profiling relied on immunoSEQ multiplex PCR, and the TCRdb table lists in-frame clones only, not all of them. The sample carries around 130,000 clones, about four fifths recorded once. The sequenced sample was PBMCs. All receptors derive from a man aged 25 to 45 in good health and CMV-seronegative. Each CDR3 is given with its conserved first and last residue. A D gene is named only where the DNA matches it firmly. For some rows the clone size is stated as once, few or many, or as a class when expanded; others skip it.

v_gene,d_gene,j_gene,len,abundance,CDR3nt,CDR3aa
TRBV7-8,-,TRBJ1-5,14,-,TGTGCCAGCACCCCGGGAGGGCGCAATCAGCCCCAGCATTTT,CASTPGGRNQPQHF
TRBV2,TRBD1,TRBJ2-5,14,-,TGTGCCAGCAGTCCGGGACAGGTCAAAGAGACCCAGTACTTC,CASSPGQVKETQYF
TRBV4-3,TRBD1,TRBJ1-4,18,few,TGCGCCAGCAGCCAAGAAGCGGGACAGGGGGTCTATAATGAAAAACTGTTTTTT,CASSQEAGQGVYNEKLFF
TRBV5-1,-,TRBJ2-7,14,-,TGCGCCAGCAGCTTGGCCGGGATGGGCTACGAGCAGTACTTC,CASSLAGMGYEQYF
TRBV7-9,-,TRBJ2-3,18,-,TGTGCCAGCAGCCCCAATCTGCGGGGGCCATTAAACACAGATACGCAGTATTTT,CASSPNLRGPLNTDTQYF
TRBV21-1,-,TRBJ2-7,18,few,TGTGCCAGCAGCAAAGTCCCGACTAGCGGGATTCCCTCCTACGAGCAGTACTTC,CASSKVPTSGIPSYEQYF
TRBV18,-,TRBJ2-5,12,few,TGTGCCAGCTCACCCACCGGAGAGACCCAGTACTTC,CASSPTGETQYF
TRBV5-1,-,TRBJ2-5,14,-,TGCGCCAGCAGCTTACAGGCGTACCAAGAGACCCAGTACTTC,CASSLQAYQETQYF
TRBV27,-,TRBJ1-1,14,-,TGTGCCAGCAGTACTCGGGGGGTGGTGGCTGAAGCTTTCTTT,CASSTRGVVAEAFF
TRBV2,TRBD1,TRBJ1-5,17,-,TGTGCCAGCAGATACAGGGGGCAAGAAGGGAGCAATCAGCCCCAGCATTTT,CASRYRGQEGSNQPQHF
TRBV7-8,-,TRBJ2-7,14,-,TGTGCCAGCACCCCGACCCCTAAGGAGTACGAGCAGTACTTC,CASTPTPKEYEQYF
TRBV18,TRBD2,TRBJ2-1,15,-,TGTGCCAGCTCATCGGGGGGGACCACCTACAATGAGCAGTTCTTC,CASSSGGTTYNEQFF
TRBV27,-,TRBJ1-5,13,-,TGTGCCAGCAGTTTGGGGTTTGGGGGGGCCCAGCATTTT,CASSLGFGGAQHF
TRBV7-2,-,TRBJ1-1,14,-,TGTGCCAGCAGCTTAGCTTCGAGTGGCACTGAAGCTTTCTTT,CASSLASSGTEAFF
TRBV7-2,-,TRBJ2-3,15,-,TGTGCCAGCAGCTTAGCGGGGCTATACACAGATACGCAGTATTTT,CASSLAGLYTDTQYF
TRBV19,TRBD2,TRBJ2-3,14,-,TGTGCCAGTAGTATCCGGAGCGGGGCAGATACGCAGTATTTT,CASSIRSGADTQYF
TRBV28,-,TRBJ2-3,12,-,TGTGCCAGCAGTTCCCAGCCGGGGACGCAGTATTTT,CASSSQPGTQYF
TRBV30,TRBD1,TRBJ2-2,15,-,TGTGCCTGGAGTGTCGGGACAGGAAACACCGGGGAGCTGTTTTTT,CAWSVGTGNTGELFF
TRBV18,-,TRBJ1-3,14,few,TGTGCCAGCTCCCAACAGGGATCGGGAAACACCATATATTTT,CASSQQGSGNTIYF
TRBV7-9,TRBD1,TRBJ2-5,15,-,TGTGCCAGCAGCTTAGAGGACAGGGTCCAAGAGACCCAGTACTTC,CASSLEDRVQETQYF
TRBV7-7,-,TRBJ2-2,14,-,TGTGCTAGCAGCCCTACAGGGTCTTCCGGGGAGCTGTTTTTT,CASSPTGSSGELFF
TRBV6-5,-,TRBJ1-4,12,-,TGTGCCACCGGGGAGACTAATGAAAAACTGTTTTTT,CATGETNEKLFF
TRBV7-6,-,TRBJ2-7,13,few,TGTGCCAGCAGCTTCGGGACTGCCTACGAGCAGTACTTC,CASSFGTAYEQYF
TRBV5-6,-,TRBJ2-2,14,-,TGTGCCAGCAGCTTCCTTCCGAACACCGGGGAGCTGTTTTTT,CASSFLPNTGELFF
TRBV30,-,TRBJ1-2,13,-,TGTGCCTGGAGTGTACAGCCCCTCTATGGCTACACCTTC,CAWSVQPLYGYTF
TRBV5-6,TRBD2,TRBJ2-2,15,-,TGTGCCAGCAGCAGCGGGGGGGCCGGCACCGGGGAGCTGTTTTTT,CASSSGGAGTGELFF
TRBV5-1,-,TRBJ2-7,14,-,TGCGCCAGCAGCTTGGGACTTTACACCTACGAGCAGTACTTC,CASSLGLYTYEQYF
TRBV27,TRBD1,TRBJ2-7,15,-,TGTGCCAGCAGTTTTCTCGGGACAGGGAGCAACGAGCAGTACTTC,CASSFLGTGSNEQYF